One T cell receptor (beta chain) is described in this entry. The antigen it recognizes is unknown. No base quality values were provided; no much bigger clone lies one nucleotide off. According to the germline V gene, CDR1 reads SNHLY and CDR2 reads FYNNEI. Unmatched junction bases come to 4, with V trimmed by 5 bases and J by 1 base. The CDR3 numbers 15 residues from cysteine through phenylalanine. Only the CDR3 portion is preserved as DNA: 45 bases, with reading frame beginning at the first base. The data were obtained in a study of T cell changes during pregnancy in multiple sclerosis (dated by TCRdb to the late 2010s). In the study overall: Changes in the T cell repertoire over the course of pregnancy were examined in this study in women with multiple sclerosis.

Libraries came from the immunoSEQ multiplex PCR assay. In its TCRdb copy, this immuneACCESS table keeps in-frame sequences only and misses some clones. Where compared with another copy, unresolved V genes explain less than half of these, and the others have no known cause. This sample has 35,000 or so clones in its table, and approximately 90% of those were observed once. The ten largest clones take up roughly 0.52% of the sample. The receptor chain draws on TRBV2 and TRBJ1-4; 7 central nucleotides agree with TRBD1. The sequencing here drew on CD4+ T cells from peripheral blood mononuclear cells, taken in the first trimester of pregnancy. The receptor was isolated from a female donor with multiple sclerosis, enrolled in a pregnancy study. The CDR3 reads CASSLNRGTNEKLFF. In nucleotide form, the sequence is TGTGCCAGCAGTCTCAACAGGGGAACTAATGAAAAACTGTTTTTT.